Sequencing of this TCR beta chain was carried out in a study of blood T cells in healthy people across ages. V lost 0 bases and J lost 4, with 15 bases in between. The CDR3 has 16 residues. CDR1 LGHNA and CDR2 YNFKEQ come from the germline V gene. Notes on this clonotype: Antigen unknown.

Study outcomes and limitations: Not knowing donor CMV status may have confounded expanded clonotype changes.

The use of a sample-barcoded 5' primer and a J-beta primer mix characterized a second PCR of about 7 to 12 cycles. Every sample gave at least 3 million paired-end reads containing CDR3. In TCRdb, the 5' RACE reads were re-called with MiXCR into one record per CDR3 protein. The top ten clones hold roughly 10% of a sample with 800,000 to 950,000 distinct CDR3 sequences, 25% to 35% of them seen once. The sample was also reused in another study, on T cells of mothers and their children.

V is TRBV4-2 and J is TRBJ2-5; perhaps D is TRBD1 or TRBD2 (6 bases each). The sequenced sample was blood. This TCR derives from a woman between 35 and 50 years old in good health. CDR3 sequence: CASSQERGGGGETQYF. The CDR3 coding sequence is TGTGCCAGCAGCCAAGAGAGAGGGGGAGGAGGAGAGACCCAGTACTTC.